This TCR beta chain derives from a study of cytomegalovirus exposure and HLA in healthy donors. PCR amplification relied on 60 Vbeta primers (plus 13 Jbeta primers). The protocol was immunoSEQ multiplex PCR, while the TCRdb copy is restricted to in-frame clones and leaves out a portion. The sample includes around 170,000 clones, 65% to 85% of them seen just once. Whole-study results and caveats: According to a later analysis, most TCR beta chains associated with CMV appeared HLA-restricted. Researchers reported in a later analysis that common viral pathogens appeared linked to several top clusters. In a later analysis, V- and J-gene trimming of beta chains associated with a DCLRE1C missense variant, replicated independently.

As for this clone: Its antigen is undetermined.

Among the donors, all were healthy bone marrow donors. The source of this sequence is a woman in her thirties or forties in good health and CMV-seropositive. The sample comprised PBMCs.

The CDR3 nucleotides read TGTGCCAGCAGCCCCAGGGCACGAAACAGGGCTCAGGGCGAGCAGTACTTC. Translation: CASSPRARNRAQGEQYF. The rearrangement uses TRBV4-2 and TRBJ2-7, with D possibly being TRBD1 (6 bases). The CDR3 covers 17 residues. Deletions cut 4 bases from V and 6 bases from J, with 25 bases between. CDR1 is LGHNA, CDR2 YNFKEQ, per germline.